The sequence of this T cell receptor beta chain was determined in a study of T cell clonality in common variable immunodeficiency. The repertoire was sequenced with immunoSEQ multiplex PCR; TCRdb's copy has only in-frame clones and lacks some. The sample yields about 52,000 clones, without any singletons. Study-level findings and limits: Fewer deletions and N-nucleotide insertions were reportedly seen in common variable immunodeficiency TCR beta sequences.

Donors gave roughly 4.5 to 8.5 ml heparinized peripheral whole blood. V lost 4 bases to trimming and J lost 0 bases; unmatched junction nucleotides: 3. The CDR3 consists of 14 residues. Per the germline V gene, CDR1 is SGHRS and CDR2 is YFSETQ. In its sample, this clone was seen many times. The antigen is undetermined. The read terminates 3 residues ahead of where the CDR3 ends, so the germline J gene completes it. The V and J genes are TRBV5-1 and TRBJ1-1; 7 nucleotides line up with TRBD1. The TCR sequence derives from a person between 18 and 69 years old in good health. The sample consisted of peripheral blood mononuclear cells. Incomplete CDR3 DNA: TGCGCCAGCAGCCGCCAGGGGGTGAACACTGAA. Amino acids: CASSRQGVNTE. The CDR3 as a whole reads CASSRQGVNTEAFF.